Listed here is a single T cell receptor beta chain. Germline DNA was extracted too, while blood RNA derived from unsorted whole blood. The CDR3 consists of 17 residues. The sample belongs to a study of tumor-infiltrating lymphocytes in primary liver carcinoma. On the study more broadly: The patient group consisted of men and women aged 30 to 69 years.

Production of TCR beta cDNA used around 460 ng total RNA together with a constant-region primer. Three rounds of nested multiplex PCR with slightly modified ARM-PCR produced TCR beta libraries. Two initial PCR rounds of around 9 cycles each paired TRBV1-TRBV30 forward primers with a C-beta reverse primer. TCRdb analysed the multiplex PCR reads with MiXCR anew, one entry per CDR3 protein. The sample contains around 330,000 distinct CDR3 sequences, about 60% of which appear only once. The source material was peripheral blood. The chain is built from TRBV21-1 and TRBJ2-1; TRBD2, the table's D call, lacks a check against the DNA. TRBV21-1 is labeled a pseudogene. This receptor was identified in a man aged 35 to 55 with primary liver carcinoma and hepatitis B virus infection. The CDR3 bases are TGTGCCAGCAGCAAAATGGGCCTGGCTAGCTCCTACAATGAGCAGTTCTTC. Translation gives CASSKMGLASSYNEQFF.